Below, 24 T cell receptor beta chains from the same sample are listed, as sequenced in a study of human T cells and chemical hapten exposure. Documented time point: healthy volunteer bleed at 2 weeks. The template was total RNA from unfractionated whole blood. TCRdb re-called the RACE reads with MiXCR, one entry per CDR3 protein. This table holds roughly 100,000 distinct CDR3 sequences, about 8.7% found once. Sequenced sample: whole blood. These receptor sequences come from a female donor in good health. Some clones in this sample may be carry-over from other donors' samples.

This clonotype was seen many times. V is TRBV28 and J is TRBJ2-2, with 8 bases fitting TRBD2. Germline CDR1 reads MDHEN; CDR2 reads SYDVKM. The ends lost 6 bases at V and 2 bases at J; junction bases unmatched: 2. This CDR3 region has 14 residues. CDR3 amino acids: CASSRTSNTGELFF. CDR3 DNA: TGTGCCAGCAGCCGGACTAGCAACACCGGGGAGCTGTTTTTT.

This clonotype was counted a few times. CDR3: CSARSLADPTDTQYF. CDR3 bases: TGCAGTGCTAGAAGCCTAGCGGACCCCACAGATACGCAGTATTTT. J is TRBJ2-3 and V is TRBV20-1, with 7 positions matching TRBD2. The V gene end was trimmed by 2 bases and the J gene end by 2 bases; junction bases not matched to a gene: 7. The CDR3 runs to 15 residues. Germline V gene lookup returns CDR1 DFQATT and CDR2 SNEGSKA (reference sequence).

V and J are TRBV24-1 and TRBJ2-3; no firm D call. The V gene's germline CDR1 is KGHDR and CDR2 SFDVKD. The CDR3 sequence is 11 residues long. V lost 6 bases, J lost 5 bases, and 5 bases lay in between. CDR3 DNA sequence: TGTGCCACCAGTTTAAAAGATACGCAGTATTTT. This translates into CATSLKDTQYF.

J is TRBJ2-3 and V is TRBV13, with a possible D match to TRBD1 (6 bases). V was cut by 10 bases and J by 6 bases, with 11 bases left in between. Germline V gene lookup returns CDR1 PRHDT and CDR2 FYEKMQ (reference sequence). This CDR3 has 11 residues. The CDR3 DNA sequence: TGTGCCATCCAGCAGGGGGATACGCAGTATTTT. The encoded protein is CAIQQGDTQYF.

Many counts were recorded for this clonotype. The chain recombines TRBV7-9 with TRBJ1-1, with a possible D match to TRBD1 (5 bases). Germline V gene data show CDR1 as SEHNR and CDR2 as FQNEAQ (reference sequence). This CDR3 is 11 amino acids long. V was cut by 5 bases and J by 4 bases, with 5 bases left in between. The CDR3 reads CASSQGTEAFF. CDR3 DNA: TGTGCCAGCAGCCAGGGCACTGAAGCTTTCTTT. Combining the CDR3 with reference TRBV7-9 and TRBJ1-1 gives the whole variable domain DTGVSQNPRHKITKRGQNVTFRCDPISEHNRLYWYRQTLGQGPEFLTYFQNEAQLEKSRLLSDRFSAERPKGSFSTLEIQRTEQGDSAMYLCASSQGTEAFFGQGTRLTVV.

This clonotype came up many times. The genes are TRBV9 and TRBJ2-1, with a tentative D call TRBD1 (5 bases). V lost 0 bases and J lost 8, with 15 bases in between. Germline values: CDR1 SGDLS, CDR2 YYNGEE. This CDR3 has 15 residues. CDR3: CASSVDAGKVDEQFF. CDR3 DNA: TGTGCCAGCAGCGTAGACGCAGGGAAGGTTGATGAGCAGTTCTTC.

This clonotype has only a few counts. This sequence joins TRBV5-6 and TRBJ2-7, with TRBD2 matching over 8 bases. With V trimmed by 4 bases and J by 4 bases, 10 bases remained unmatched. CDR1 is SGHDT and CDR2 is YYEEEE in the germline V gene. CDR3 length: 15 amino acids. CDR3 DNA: TGTGCCAGCAGCCCACCGGGACTAGTCCCATACGAGCAGTACTTC. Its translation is CASSPPGLVPYEQYF.

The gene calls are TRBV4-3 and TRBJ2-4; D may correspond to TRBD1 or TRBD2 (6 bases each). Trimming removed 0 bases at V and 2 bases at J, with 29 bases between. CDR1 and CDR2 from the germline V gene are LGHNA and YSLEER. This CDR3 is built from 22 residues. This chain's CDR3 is CASSQDPRNPRGHWVTKNIQYF. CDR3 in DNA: TGCGCCAGCAGCCAAGATCCCCGAAACCCACGGGGGCATTGGGTAACCAAAAACATTCAGTACTTC.

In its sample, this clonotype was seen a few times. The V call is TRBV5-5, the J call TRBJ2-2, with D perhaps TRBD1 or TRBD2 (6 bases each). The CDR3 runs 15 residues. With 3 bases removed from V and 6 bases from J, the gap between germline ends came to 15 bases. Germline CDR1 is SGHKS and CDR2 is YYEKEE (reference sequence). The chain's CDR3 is CASSSGDLVAGELFF. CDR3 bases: TGTGCCAGCAGCTCAGGGGACTTAGTCGCCGGGGAGCTGTTTTTT.

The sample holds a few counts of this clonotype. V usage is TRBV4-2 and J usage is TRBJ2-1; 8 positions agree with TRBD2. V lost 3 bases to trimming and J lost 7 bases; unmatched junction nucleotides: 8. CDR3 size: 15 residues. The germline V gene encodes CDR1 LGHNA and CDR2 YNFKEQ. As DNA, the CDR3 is TGTGCCAGCAGCCAGACGACCAGCGGGAGTAATGAGCAGTTCTTC. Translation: CASSQTTSGSNEQFF.

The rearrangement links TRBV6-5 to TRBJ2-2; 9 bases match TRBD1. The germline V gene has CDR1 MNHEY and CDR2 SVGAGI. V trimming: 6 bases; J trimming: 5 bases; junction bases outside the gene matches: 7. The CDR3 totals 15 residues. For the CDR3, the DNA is TGTGCCAGCAGGGTACAGGGGGCGGTGACCGGGGAGCTGTTTTTT. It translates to CASRVQGAVTGELFF.

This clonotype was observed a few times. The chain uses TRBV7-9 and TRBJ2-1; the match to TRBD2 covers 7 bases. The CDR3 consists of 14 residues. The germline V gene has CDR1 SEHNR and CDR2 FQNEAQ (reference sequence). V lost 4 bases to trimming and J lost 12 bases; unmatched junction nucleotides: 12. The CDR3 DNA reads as TGTGCCAGCAGCTCGCGCGGGGGATTGCTGGCGCAGTTCTTC. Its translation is CASSSRGGLLAQFF.

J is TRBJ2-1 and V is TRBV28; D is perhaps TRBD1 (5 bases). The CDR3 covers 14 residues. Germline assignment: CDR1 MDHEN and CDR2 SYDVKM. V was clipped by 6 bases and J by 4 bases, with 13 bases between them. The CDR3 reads CASSMPGQYNEQFF. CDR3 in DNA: TGTGCCAGCAGCATGCCAGGGCAATACAATGAGCAGTTCTTC. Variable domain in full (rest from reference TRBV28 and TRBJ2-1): DVKVTQSSRYLVKRTGEKVFLECVQDMDHENMFWYRQDPGLGLRLIYFSYDVKMKEKGDIPEGYSVSREKKERFSLILESASTNQTSMYLCASSMPGQYNEQFFGPGTRLTVL.

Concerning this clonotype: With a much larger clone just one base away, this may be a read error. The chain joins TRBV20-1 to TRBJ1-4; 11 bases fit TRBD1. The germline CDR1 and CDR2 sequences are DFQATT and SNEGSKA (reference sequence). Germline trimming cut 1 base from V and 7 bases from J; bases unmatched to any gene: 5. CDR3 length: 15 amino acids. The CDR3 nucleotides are TGCAGTGCTAGAGTCCGGACAGGGGGCGTTGAAAAACTGTTTTTT. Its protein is CSARVRTGGVEKLFF.

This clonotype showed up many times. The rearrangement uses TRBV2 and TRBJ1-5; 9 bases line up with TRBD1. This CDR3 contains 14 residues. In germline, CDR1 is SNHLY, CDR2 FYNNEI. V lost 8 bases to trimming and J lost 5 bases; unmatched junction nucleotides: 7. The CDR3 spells CASGGTGRDQPQHF. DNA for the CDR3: TGTGCCAGCGGCGGGACAGGGAGAGATCAGCCCCAGCATTTT.

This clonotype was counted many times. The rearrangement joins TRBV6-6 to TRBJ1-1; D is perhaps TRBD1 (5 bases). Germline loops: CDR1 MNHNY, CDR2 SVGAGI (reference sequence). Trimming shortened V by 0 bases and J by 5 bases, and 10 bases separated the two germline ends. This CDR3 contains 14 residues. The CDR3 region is CASSYSYGGTEAFF. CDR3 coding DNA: TGTGCCAGCAGTTACTCGTACGGGGGAACTGAAGCTTTCTTT.

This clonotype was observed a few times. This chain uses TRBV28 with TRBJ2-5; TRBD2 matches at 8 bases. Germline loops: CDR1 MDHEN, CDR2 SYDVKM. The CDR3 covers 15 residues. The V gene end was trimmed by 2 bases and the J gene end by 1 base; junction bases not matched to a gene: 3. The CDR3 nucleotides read TGTGCCAGCAGTTTAACGGGAGGGTCCCAAGAGACCCAGTACTTC. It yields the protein CASSLTGGSQETQYF. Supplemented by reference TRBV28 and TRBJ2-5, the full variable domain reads DVKVTQSSRYLVKRTGEKVFLECVQDMDHENMFWYRQDPGLGLRLIYFSYDVKMKEKGDIPEGYSVSREKKERFSLILESASTNQTSMYLCASSLTGGSQETQYFGPGTRLLVL.

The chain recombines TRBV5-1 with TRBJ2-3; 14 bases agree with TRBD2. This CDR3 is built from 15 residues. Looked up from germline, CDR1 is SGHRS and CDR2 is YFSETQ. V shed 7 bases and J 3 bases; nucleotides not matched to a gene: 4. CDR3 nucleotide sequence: TGCGCCAGCGGATGGACTAGCGGGAGGACAGATACGCAGTATTTT. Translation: CASGWTSGRTDTQYF.

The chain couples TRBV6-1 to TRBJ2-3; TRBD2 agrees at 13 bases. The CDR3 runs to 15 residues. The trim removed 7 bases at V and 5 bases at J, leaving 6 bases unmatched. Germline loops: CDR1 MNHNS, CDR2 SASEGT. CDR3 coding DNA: TGTGCCAGCACCGGGACTAGCGGGACGGTAGATACGCAGTATTTT. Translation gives CASTGTSGTVDTQYF.

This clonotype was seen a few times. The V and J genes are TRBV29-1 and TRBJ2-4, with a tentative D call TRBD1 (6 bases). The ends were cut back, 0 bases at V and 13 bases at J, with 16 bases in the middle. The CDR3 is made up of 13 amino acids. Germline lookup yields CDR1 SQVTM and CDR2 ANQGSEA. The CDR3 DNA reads TGCAGCGTTGAAGATCTAGTTGGGGGCATCCAGTACTTC. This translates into CSVEDLVGGIQYF. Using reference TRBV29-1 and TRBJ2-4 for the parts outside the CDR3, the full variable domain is SAVISQKPSRDICQRGTSLTIQCQVDSQVTMMFWYRQQPGQSLTLIATANQGSEATYESGFVIDKFPISRPNLTFSTLTVSNMSPEDSSIYLCSVEDLVGGIQYFGAGTRLSVL.

The CDR3 loop reads CASSPGSTDTQYF. CDR3 in DNA: TGTGCCAGCTCACCCGGAAGCACAGATACGCAGTATTTT. The V and J genes are TRBV18 and TRBJ2-3; D ambiguous. The CDR3 is 13 residues long. Germline assignment: CDR1 KGHSH and CDR2 LQKENI. Trimming shortened V by 3 bases and J by 0 bases, and 4 bases separated the two germline ends.

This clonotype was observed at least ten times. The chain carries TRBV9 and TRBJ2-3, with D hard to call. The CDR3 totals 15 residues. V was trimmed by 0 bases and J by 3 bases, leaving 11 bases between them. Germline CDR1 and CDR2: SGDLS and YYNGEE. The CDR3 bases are TGTGCCAGCAGCGTAGGTCTTGTAACGACAGATACGCAGTATTTT. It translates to CASSVGLVTTDTQYF.

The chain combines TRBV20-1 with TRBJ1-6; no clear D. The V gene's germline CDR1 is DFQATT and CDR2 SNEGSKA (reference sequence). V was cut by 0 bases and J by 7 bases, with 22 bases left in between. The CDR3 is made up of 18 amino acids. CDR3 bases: TGCAGTGCTAGAGATCGTCTTGGCAAAAGGGTGAGCAATTCACCCCTCCACTTT. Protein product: CSARDRLGKRVSNSPLHF.

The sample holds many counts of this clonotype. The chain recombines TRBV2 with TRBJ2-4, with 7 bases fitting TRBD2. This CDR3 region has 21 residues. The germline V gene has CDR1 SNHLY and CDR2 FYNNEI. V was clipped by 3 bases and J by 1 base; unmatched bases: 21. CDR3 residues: CASSERSGLLAVREAKNIQYF. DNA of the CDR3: TGTGCCAGCAGTGAGAGGTCAGGTCTGCTCGCGGTGCGGGAGGCCAAAAACATTCAGTACTTC.